The 5 T cell receptor beta chains in this list originate from one sample, sequenced in a study of immune evolution from preneoplasia to lung adenocarcinoma. This table comes from immunoSEQ multiplex PCR, and its TCRdb copy is limited to in-frame clones, with some not included. The sample shows around 4,100 clones, less than 80% of them seen only once. The sequencing input was FFPE minimally invasive lung adenocarcinoma tissue. All receptors come from a person aged 70 to 80 with lung adenocarcinoma.

The chain joins TRBV7-2 to TRBJ1-6; D remains unclear. V lost 0 bases to trimming and J lost 10 bases, with 16 bases between them. CDR1 and CDR2 from the germline V gene are SGHTA and FQGNSA. The CDR3 runs to 16 residues. As DNA, the CDR3 is TGTGCCAGCAGCTTAGCGCTTGGGGAGCGAGGGTCACCCCTCCACTTT. It specifies CASSLALGERGSPLHF.

This clone has a single count. The chain has TRBV15 and TRBJ2-3, with TRBD1 matching over 8 bases. Germline V CDR1 and CDR2: LNHNV, YYDKDF (reference sequence). The J segment lost 4 bases and the V segment lost 3 bases, leaving 3 bases of the junction unmatched. This CDR3 contains 14 residues. The chain's CDR3 is CATSSGQGADTQYF. The CDR3 nucleotides are TGTGCCACCAGCAGTGGACAGGGTGCAGATACGCAGTATTTT. Together with reference TRBV15 and TRBJ2-3, the CDR3 gives the full variable domain: DAMVIQNPRYQVTQFGKPVTLSCSQTLNHNVMYWYQQKSSQAPKLLFHYYDKDFNNEADTPDNFQSRRPNTSFCFLDIRSPGLGDTAMYLCATSSGQGADTQYFGPGTRLTVL.

The chain joins TRBV6-5 to TRBJ1-1; possibly TRBD1 for D (6 bases). Trimming took 6 bases from V and 6 from J, leaving 14 bases between them. The CDR3 is made up of 13 amino acids. CDR1 is MNHEY and CDR2 is SVGAGI in the germline V gene. The CDR3 spells CASRKHSGAEAFF. The CDR3 DNA is TGTGCCAGCAGGAAACACTCAGGGGCTGAAGCTTTCTTT.

The rearrangement links TRBV7-9 to TRBJ2-7, with D uncertain. The V gene lost 5 bases and the J gene lost 5 bases, with 7 bases spanning the gap. The CDR3 loop spans 11 amino acids. Germline assignment: CDR1 SEHNR and CDR2 FQNEAQ (reference sequence). The CDR3 bases are TGTGCCAGCAGCCCGCAGGACGAGCAGTACTTC. Its translation: CASSPQDEQYF.

The chain is built from TRBV14 and TRBJ2-1, with 15 bases matching TRBD2. The germline gives CDR1 SGHDN, CDR2 FVKESK. V shed 5 bases and J 7 bases; nucleotides not matched to a gene: 3. The CDR3 runs 15 residues. Written as DNA, the CDR3 is TGTGCCAGCAGCTTCGGACTAGCGGGGGGGAATGAGCAGTTCTTC. Translating it yields CASSFGLAGGNEQFF.